This T cell receptor beta chain was found in a study of T cell repertoires and leukemia-associated antigens. About the study: Each sample gave roughly 3 to 5.0 million effective reads.

For this clonotype: Its antigen remains unidentified.

Study-wide points: The four groups had similar numbers of Vbeta, Jbeta genes and CDR3s.

TCRdb recomputed calls from the 5' RACE reads with MiXCR, one row per CDR3 protein. The sample has roughly 10,000 distinct CDR3 sequences; 43% are singletons. V was cut by 3 bases and J by 3 bases, with 14 bases left in between. The CDR3 length is 16 residues. Germline V CDR1 and CDR2: LGHNA, YNFKEQ. The CD3+ T cells first had an overnight rest without serum. The chain employs TRBV4-2 and TRBJ1-4; perhaps TRBD1 as D (6 bases). The sequencing input was CD3+ T cells sorted from blood and cultured. This TCR was sampled from a female donor in good health. The CDR3 region is CASSHPVGTSNEKLFF. CDR3 nucleotide sequence: TGTGCCAGCAGCCACCCGGTAGGGACATCTAATGAAAAACTGTTTTTT.